This paragraph reports one T cell receptor beta chain. Its cognate antigen is unknown. The data stem from a study of Tregs in tolerant kidney transplant recipients. V trimming: 0 bases; J trimming: 8 bases; junction bases outside the gene matches: 5. Per germline, CDR1 SGHRS and CDR2 YFSETQ. The CDR3 runs to 15 residues. The repertoire was sequenced with immunoSEQ multiplex PCR; TCRdb's copy has only in-frame clones and lacks some. The sample records 100,000 to 120,000 clones, around 89% being singletons. Study-wide findings and caveats: Few patients were studied, so findings need validation in larger groups.

Thawed PBMCs were FACS-sorted into unstimulated CD4+CD25+CD127- regulatory T cells, CD4+CD25- non-regulatory cells, CD4 and CD8 cells. The specimen was CD4+ T cells from blood, collected before the transplant. The genes are TRBV5-1 and TRBJ2-1; 10 positions agree with TRBD2. The sequence derives from a human donor who received a combined kidney and bone marrow transplant. The CDR3 sequence is CASSLVLAGADEQFF. In DNA form, the CDR3 reads TGCGCCAGCAGCTTGGTGCTAGCGGGAGCGGATGAGCAGTTCTTC.